Included here is one T cell receptor beta chain sequence, with context. This sample is drawn from a study of control samples from healthy donors and cancer patients. Produced via immunoSEQ multiplex PCR; TCRdb's table is partial and in-frame only. This table has about 59,000 clones, approximately 92% appearing once. The TCR comes from a man between 40 and 49 years old with colorectal cancer. Sample: PBMCs.

The DNA of the CDR3 is TGTGCCAGCAGCGTAGGGGTGACAGATACGCAGTATTTT. Translating gives CASSVGVTDTQYF. The chain couples TRBV9 to TRBJ2-3, with no clear D. This CDR3 comprises 13 residues. CDR1 SGDLS and CDR2 YYNGEE come from the germline V gene. Trimming removed 0 bases from V and 3 bases from J, with 5 bases in between.